Listed here are 23 T cell receptor beta chains from one sample, sequenced in a study of T cells in Graves' hyperthyroidism and ophthalmopathy (dated by TCRdb to between 2018 and 2020). Receptor amplification or capture employed multiplex PCR. The sequencing machine was an Illumina HiSeq 2000. TCR beta CDR3 regions were amplified from RNA transcripts. The first round of RT-PCR for the TCR CDR3 was performed with the HTBI primer set and the Qiagen OneStep RT-PCR kit. TCRdb itself trimmed the public reads at Q25 with fastp, ran MiXCR and retained productive beta chains. A single entry per CDR3 protein holds the most common genes and DNA from its merged rows. The sample table shows 460,000 or so distinct CDR3 sequences, and approximately 14% are seen once. The biggest ten clones account for over 15% of the sample. The specimen sequenced was blood. The receptors derive from a woman under 30 with Graves' hyperthyroidism.

The sample holds many counts of this clonotype. The chain joins TRBV7-9 to TRBJ2-1; a weak D match, TRBD1 (6 bases). V was trimmed by 0 bases and J by 7 bases, leaving 13 bases between them. The CDR3 totals 15 residues. The germline CDR1 and CDR2 sequences are SEHNR and FQNEAQ (reference sequence). CDR3 bases: TGTGCCAGCAGCTTAGCCCAGGGGCAGAGGAATGAGCAGTTCTTC. It specifies CASSLAQGQRNEQFF.

This clonotype has at least ten counts. The chain joins TRBV6-5 to TRBJ2-1, with TRBD2 matching 12 bases. The CDR3 has 15 residues. The J segment lost 8 bases and the V segment lost 7 bases, leaving 9 bases of the junction unmatched. Per germline, CDR1 MNHEY and CDR2 SVGAGI. The CDR3 here is CASTKTSGSLDEQFF. The CDR3 region has the DNA TGTGCCAGCACCAAGACTAGCGGGAGTTTGGATGAGCAGTTCTTC.

This clonotype was seen a few times. V and J are TRBV7-3 and TRBJ2-3; TRBD2 aligns across 13 bases. The CDR3 length is 17 residues. V trimming: 5 bases; J trimming: 6 bases; junction bases outside the gene matches: 11. Germline V gene sequence: CDR1 SGHTA, CDR2 FQGTGA. The CDR3 region is CASSPGTSGALADTQYF. The CDR3 nucleotides are TGTGCCAGCAGCCCAGGGACTAGCGGGGCTTTGGCGGATACGCAGTATTTT.

This clonotype was counted ten times or more. The chain is built from TRBV11-3 and TRBJ2-3; D may be TRBD2 (5 bases). The CDR3 is 14 residues long. Germline V gives CDR1 SGHNT, CDR2 YENEEA. V lost 0 bases, J lost 4 bases, and 8 bases lay in between. This CDR3 reads CASSLDSSSDTQYF. The CDR3 nucleotides are TGTGCCAGCAGCTTAGATTCTAGCTCAGATACGCAGTATTTT. The full variable domain, completed using reference TRBV11-3 and TRBJ2-3, is EAGVVQSPRYKIIEKKQPVAFWCNPISGHNTLYWYLQNLGQGPELLIRYENEEAVDDSQLPKDRFSAERLKGVDSTLKIQPAELGDSAVYLCASSLDSSSDTQYFGPGTRLTVL.

This clonotype was found many times. V gene TRBV3-1 combines with J gene TRBJ1-3, with D possibly being TRBD1 (5 bases). Germline assignment: CDR1 LGHDT and CDR2 YNNKEL (reference sequence). This CDR3 has 17 amino acids. V was clipped by 0 bases and J by 0 bases, with 12 bases between them. The CDR3: CASSQDRWGSSGNTIYF. The CDR3, as DNA: TGTGCCAGCAGCCAAGATCGCTGGGGGAGCTCTGGAAACACCATATATTTT.

This clonotype was seen repeatedly, ten times or more. The chain uses TRBV6-1 and TRBJ1-1, with 9 bases identical to TRBD1. This CDR3 contains 18 residues. CDR1 is MNHNS, CDR2 SASEGT, per germline. The V gene end was trimmed by 0 bases and the J gene end by 6 bases; junction bases not matched to a gene: 14. The CDR3 sequence is CASSEAFLNRGRSPEAFF. CDR3 DNA sequence: TGTGCCAGCAGTGAAGCGTTCCTCAACAGGGGGCGCAGCCCTGAAGCTTTCTTT.

This clonotype was seen repeatedly, ten times or more. This rearrangement joins TRBV19 to TRBJ2-1; 7 nucleotides line up with TRBD2. CDR1 and CDR2 (germline): LNHDA, SQIVND (reference sequence). The CDR3 contains 17 residues. Trimming at V came to 7 bases and at J to 0 bases, leaving 12 bases not matched to a gene. The CDR3 protein is CASTSFFSGSSYNEQFF. The CDR3 bases are TGTGCCAGTACCTCCTTCTTTAGCGGGTCCTCCTACAATGAGCAGTTCTTC.

This clonotype was observed at least ten times. The chain links TRBV30 to TRBJ2-1; 7 bases line up with TRBD1. In germline, CDR1 is GTSNPN, CDR2 SVGIG (reference sequence). The CDR3 totals 15 residues. Germline trimming cut 3 bases from V and 3 bases from J; bases unmatched to any gene: 8. In DNA form, the CDR3 reads TGTGCCTGGAGCGATACGGGACAGATCTACAATGAGCAGTTCTTC. Residues: CAWSDTGQIYNEQFF.

This clonotype was observed at least ten times. This chain uses TRBV19 with TRBJ2-1; TRBD1 or TRBD2 may be the D gene (5 bases each). The CDR3 sequence is 15 residues long. Germline V gene sequence: CDR1 LNHDA, CDR2 SQIVND (reference sequence). V lost 1 base and J lost 2, with 9 bases in between. CDR3 bases: TGTGCCAGTAGTATAGTCAGGGACCCCTACAATGAGCAGTTCTTC. This gives the protein CASSIVRDPYNEQFF.

This clonotype was observed a few times. J is TRBJ2-1 and V is TRBV7-3; TRBD2 agrees at 10 bases. The trim removed 1 base at V and 9 bases at J, leaving 0 bases unmatched. Looked up from germline, CDR1 is SGHTA and CDR2 is FQGTGA. This CDR3 region has 13 residues. CDR3 in amino acids: CASSLRTSGEQFF. CDR3 sequence (DNA): TGTGCCAGCAGCTTAAGGACTAGCGGTGAGCAGTTCTTC.

This clonotype was seen at least ten times. The CDR3 loop reads CASSLSEHGYTF. The CDR3 DNA sequence: TGTGCCAGCAGCTTATCCGAGCATGGCTACACCTTC. The chain joins TRBV11-3 to TRBJ1-2; D is unresolved. V shed 2 bases and J shed 6 bases, with 7 bases lying between them. In germline, CDR1 is SGHNT, CDR2 YENEEA. CDR3 length equals 12 residues.

The chain couples TRBV7-9 to TRBJ2-7, with D perhaps being TRBD1 or TRBD2 (5 bases each). The V gene's germline CDR1 is SEHNR and CDR2 FQNEAQ (reference sequence). This CDR3 region has 13 residues. V was trimmed by 6 bases and J by 1 base, leaving 10 bases between them. The CDR3 loop reads CASRGPRSYEQYF. As DNA, the CDR3 is TGTGCCAGCAGGGGACCGCGATCCTACGAGCAGTACTTC. Full variable domain (rest looked up from reference TRBV7-9 and TRBJ2-7): DTGVSQNPRHKITKRGQNVTFRCDPISEHNRLYWYRQTLGQGPEFLTYFQNEAQLEKSRLLSDRFSAERPKGSFSTLEIQRTEQGDSAMYLCASRGPRSYEQYFGPGTRLTVT.

This clonotype was detected only a few times. The V and J genes are TRBV18 and TRBJ1-5, with D uncertain. The CDR3 length is 18 residues. Trimming cost V 0 bases and J 0 bases, with 15 bases left between them. Germline-derived CDR1 and CDR2 are KGHSH and LQKENI. CDR3 sequence: CASSPPSLAGHSNQPQHF. In DNA form, the CDR3 reads TGTGCCAGCTCACCACCGAGTTTGGCGGGTCATAGCAATCAGCCCCAGCATTTT.

This clonotype was seen a handful of times. The V gene is TRBV7-2, the J gene TRBJ1-1, with D unclear. Trimming took off 6 bases at V and 4 bases at J, with 21 bases between the two ends. CDR3 size: 16 residues. Per the germline V gene, CDR1 is SGHTA and CDR2 is FQGNSA. The CDR3 nucleotides read TGTGCCAGCAGGCGAGAGTACGGCGGCGGCCCCACTGAAGCTTTCTTT. Amino acids: CASRREYGGGPTEAFF.

This clonotype was picked up many times. V is TRBV27 and J is TRBJ2-7; the D is unclear. Trimming took off 3 bases at V and 2 bases at J, with 8 bases between the two ends. CDR1 and CDR2 from the germline V gene are MNHEY and SMNVEV (reference sequence). The CDR3 has 13 residues. The CDR3 region has the DNA TGTGCCAGCAGTTTGCGGAGAGCCTACGAGCAGTACTTC. It translates to CASSLRRAYEQYF.

V gene TRBV5-1 combines with J gene TRBJ1-5; no clear D. CDR3 length: 14 residues. V was shortened by 1 base and J by 5 bases, with 10 bases between the two germline ends. The V gene's germline CDR1 is SGHRS and CDR2 YFSETQ. CDR3 sequence: CASSLFPGYQPQHF. In nucleotides, the CDR3 is TGCGCCAGCAGCTTGTTTCCAGGCTATCAGCCCCAGCATTTT.

V is TRBV6-1 and J is TRBJ1-4, with no clear D. Trimming cost V 6 bases and J 7 bases, with 9 bases left between them. The CDR3 has 12 amino acids. Germline CDR1 MNHNS, CDR2 SASEGT. CDR3 coding DNA: TGTGCCAGCAGACAGTCAGGTGAAAAACTGTTTTTT. Its protein product is CASRQSGEKLFF.

This clonotype was picked up many times. The chain carries TRBV2 and TRBJ2-7, with 7 bases aligning to TRBD2. Germline assignment: CDR1 SNHLY and CDR2 FYNNEI. The V segment lost 11 bases and the J segment 0 bases; nucleotides outside the gene matches: 10. The CDR3 runs 14 residues. CDR3 sequence reads: CAGSTLAASYEQYF. In DNA, the CDR3 is TGTGCCGGTTCCACCCTAGCGGCCTCCTACGAGCAGTACTTC.

Remarks on this clonotype: A much larger clonotype is one base distant, so this may be a read error. The chain recombines TRBV27 with TRBJ1-2; perhaps TRBD1 as D (6 bases). Per germline, CDR1 MNHEY and CDR2 SMNVEV (reference sequence). The CDR3 covers 19 residues. V lost 0 bases, J lost 4 bases, and 24 bases lay in between. The CDR3 protein is CASSLSSNRPGRGGYGYTF. In DNA, the CDR3 is TGTGCCAGCAGTTTATCCTCCAACCGGCCAGGCAGGGGTGGCTATGGCTACACCTTC.

A few counts support this clonotype. The genes are TRBV7-9 and TRBJ1-5; TRBD1 agrees at 9 bases. The CDR3 is made up of 17 amino acids. Losses at the gene ends were 0 bases for V and 0 bases for J; bases not matched to a gene: 3. Germline V CDR1 and CDR2: SEHNR, FQNEAQ (reference sequence). The CDR3 sequence is CASSLAAGQGSNQPQHF. The CDR3 coding sequence is TGTGCCAGCAGCTTAGCTGCGGGACAGGGTAGCAATCAGCCCCAGCATTTT.

This clonotype was recorded many times. J is TRBJ2-1 and V is TRBV12-3 or TRBV12-4; the D is unclear. The length of the CDR3 is 13 residues. Trimming took 3 bases from V and 3 from J, leaving 6 bases between them. CDR3 sequence reads: CASSFADYNEQFF. The CDR3 DNA reads as TGTGCCAGCAGTTTTGCTGACTACAATGAGCAGTTCTTC.

This clonotype came up a few times. This chain uses TRBV30 with TRBJ2-6; no clear D gene. The CDR3 is 16 amino acids. CDR1 and CDR2 (germline): GTSNPN, SVGIG (reference sequence). Trimming pared 3 bases from V and 1 base from J, leaving 13 bases between. CDR3 nucleotide sequence: TGTGCCTGGAGCCCCACCAGTCGTTCTGGGGCCAACGTCCTGACTTTC. Encoded protein: CAWSPTSRSGANVLTF.

In the case of this clonotype: A much larger clone sits a single nucleotide away, making a read error possible. The chain employs TRBV9 and TRBJ2-2; possible D gene TRBD2, 5 bases. V dropped 0 bases and J dropped 7 bases, with 16 bases sitting between them. Per germline, CDR1 SGDLS and CDR2 YYNGEE. The CDR3 extends over 16 amino acids. The CDR3 sequence is CASSVGGSSYSGELFF. The CDR3, as DNA: TGTGCCAGCAGCGTAGGTGGGAGTAGTTACAGCGGGGAGCTGTTTTTT. The full variable domain, its missing parts supplied by reference TRBV9 and TRBJ2-2, is DSGVTQTPKHLITATGQRVTLRCSPRSGDLSVYWYQQSLDQGLQFLIQYYNGEERAKGNILERFSAQQFPDLHSELNLSSLELGDSALYFCASSVGGSSYSGELFFGEGSRLTVL.